The text below deals with one TCR beta chain. What it binds is not known. The data were produced by immunoSEQ multiplex PCR, yet TCRdb's version contains in-frame clones alone and is incomplete. The profile covers some 630,000 clones, with around 96% appearing a single time and approximately 0.1% taken by the ten largest. The V and J ends lost 0 bases and 3 bases respectively, with 12 bases between them. The CDR3 is 15 amino acids. Germline CDR1 SEHNR, CDR2 FQNEAQ (reference sequence). The sample is drawn from a study of shared clonotypes between healthy human individuals. Overall study results and limits: Few donors limited the genetic and exposure-history diversity represented. Apart from blood, nothing was sampled; tissue repertoires likely differ.

Terminally differentiated effector memory CD45RA+ cells were excluded by CCR7 positive selection of CD45RO-negative cells. The source material was naive CD8+ T cells sorted from blood. The genes are TRBV7-9 and TRBJ2-7, with unresolved D. The TCR originated in a woman aged 25 to 39 in good health. The CDR3 DNA is TGTGCCAGCAGCTTAGCGGGCGGCAAGAACTACGAGCAGTACTTC. Translated: CASSLAGGKNYEQYF.